The T cell receptor beta chain described here comes from a study of T cell changes during pregnancy in multiple sclerosis. CDR1 is MRHNA and CDR2 is SNTAGT in the germline V gene. The ends were cut back, 4 bases at V and 3 bases at J, with 8 bases in the middle. This CDR3 contains 13 residues. Measured with immunoSEQ multiplex PCR; TCRdb has only the in-frame clones, and not every one. The data contain tens of thousands of clones, 88% of them seen just once; the ten biggest clones take up approximately 0.74%. The sequence was obtained from a female donor in good health, enrolled as a control in a pregnancy study. The source material was CD4+ T cells from peripheral blood mononuclear cells, sampled in the first trimester of pregnancy. The rearrangement joins TRBV6-4 to TRBJ2-3; maybe TRBD2 (6 bases). In DNA, the CDR3 is TGTGCCAGCAGTGCGGGGAGGACAGATACGCAGTATTTT. Translating it yields CASSAGRTDTQYF.